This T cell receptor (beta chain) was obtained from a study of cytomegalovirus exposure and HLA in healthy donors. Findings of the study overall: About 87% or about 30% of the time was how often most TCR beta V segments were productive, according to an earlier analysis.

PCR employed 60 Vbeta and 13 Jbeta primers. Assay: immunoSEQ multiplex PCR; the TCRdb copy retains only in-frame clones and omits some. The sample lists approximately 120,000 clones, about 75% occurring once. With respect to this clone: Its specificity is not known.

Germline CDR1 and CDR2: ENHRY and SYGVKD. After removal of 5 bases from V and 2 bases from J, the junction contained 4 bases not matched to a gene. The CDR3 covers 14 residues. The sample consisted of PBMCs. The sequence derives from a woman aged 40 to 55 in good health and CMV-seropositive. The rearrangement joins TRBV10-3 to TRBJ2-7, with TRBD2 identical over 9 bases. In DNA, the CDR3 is TGTGCCATCAGTTCCAGCGGGGGGACCTACGAGCAGTACTTC. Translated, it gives CAISSSGGTYEQYF.